The clone carrying this T cell receptor (beta chain) has more than one count but fewer than ten. The target antigen is unknown. Construction of the TCRbeta library involved unique molecular identifiers. TCRdb re-derived calls from the PCR reads in MiXCR, one entry per CDR3 protein. The top ten clones hold 12% to 15% of a sample with about 580,000 distinct CDR3 sequences, roughly 23% of them seen once. Germline trimming cut 3 bases from V and 1 base from J; bases unmatched to any gene: 10. CDR3 size: 16 residues. CDR1 and CDR2 from the germline V gene are DFQATT and SNEGSKA (reference sequence). This entry comes from a study of T-cell reconstitution after alpha-beta-depleted transplantation in children. The study, taken as a whole, reports: One year post-transplant, T-cell counts and diversity were largely derived from T cells produced anew. After transplant, high TCRbeta diversity at day 60 in some patients arose from surviving recipient T cells and thymic progenitors. About two months after transplant, alpha-beta T cells reportedly came from several hundred expanded graft clones.

The specimen comprised PBMCs, mostly from graft donor cells, sampled 360 days after TCRalphabeta/CD19-depleted stem cell transplant. V gene TRBV20-1 combines with J gene TRBJ2-7; 9 nucleotides line up with TRBD1. This TCR came from a boy under two years old who had a stem cell transplant for acute myeloid leukemia, so the T cells may come from the graft donor. The CDR3 coding sequence is TGCAGTGCTAGTCACATCGCGGGACAGGGTTCCTACGAGCAGTACTTC. This gives the protein CSASHIAGQGSYEQYF.